This T cell receptor (beta chain) was sequenced during a study of regulatory T cells in long-lasting Graves disease. Study background: With positive TSH receptor antibodies and over 5 years of antithyroid drugs, Graves' disease was considered persistent.

Stated time point: persistent/refractory GD, antithyroid drugs over 5 years with positive TRAb. From RNA extracted from PBMCs, the TCR library was made. Patients of an endocrinology department in Xi'an, China, were included. This CDR3 contains 18 residues. V was pared by 1 base and J by 3 bases, with 18 bases between. Germline V gives CDR1 MDHEN, CDR2 SYDVKM. Investigators prepared the TCR beta libraries by applying iRepertoire HTBI primers and Arm-PCR of CDR3 regions. TCRdb recomputed calls from the multiplex PCR reads with MiXCR, one row per CDR3 protein. The table lists around 460,000 distinct CDR3 sequences, 20% to 25% of them singletons. This clonotype was recorded many times.

The TCR comes from a female donor with Graves disease. Sample: peripheral blood mononuclear cells (PBMCs), taken when the disease was refractory, from a patient treated with antithyroid drugs. V and J are TRBV28 and TRBJ1-4; D possibly corresponds to TRBD1 (6 bases). Here the CDR3 reads CASSLYGGGPGANEKLFF. In nucleotides, the CDR3 is TGTGCCAGCAGTTTATACGGGGGGGGCCCTGGGGCTAATGAAAAACTGTTTTTT.